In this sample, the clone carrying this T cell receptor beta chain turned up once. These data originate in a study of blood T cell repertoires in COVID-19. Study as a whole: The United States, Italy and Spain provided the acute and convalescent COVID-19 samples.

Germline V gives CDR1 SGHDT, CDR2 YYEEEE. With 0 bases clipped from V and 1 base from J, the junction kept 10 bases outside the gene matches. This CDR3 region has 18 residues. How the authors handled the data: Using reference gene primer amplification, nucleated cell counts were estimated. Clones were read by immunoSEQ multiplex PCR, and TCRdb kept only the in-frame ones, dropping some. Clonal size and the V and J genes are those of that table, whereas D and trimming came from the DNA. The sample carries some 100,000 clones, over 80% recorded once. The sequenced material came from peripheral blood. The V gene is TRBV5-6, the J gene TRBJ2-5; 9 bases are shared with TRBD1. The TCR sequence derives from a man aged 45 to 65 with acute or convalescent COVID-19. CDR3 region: CASSLEIRRGQGQETQYF. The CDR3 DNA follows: TGTGCCAGCAGCTTGGAGATTCGTAGGGGACAGGGCCAAGAGACCCAGTACTTC.